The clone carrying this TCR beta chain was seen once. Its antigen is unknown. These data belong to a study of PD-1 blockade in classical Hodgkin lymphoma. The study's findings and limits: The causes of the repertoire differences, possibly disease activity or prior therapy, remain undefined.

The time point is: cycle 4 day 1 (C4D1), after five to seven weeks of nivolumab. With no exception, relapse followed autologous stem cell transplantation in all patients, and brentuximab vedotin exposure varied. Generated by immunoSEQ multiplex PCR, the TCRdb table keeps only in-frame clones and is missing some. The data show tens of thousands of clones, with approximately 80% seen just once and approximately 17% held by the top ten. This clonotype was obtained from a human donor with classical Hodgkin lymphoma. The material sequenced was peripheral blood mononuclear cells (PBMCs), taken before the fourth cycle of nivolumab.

CDR3 sequence: CASSGTWNTEAFF. As DNA, the CDR3 is TGTGCCAGCAGCGGGACCTGGAACACTGAAGCTTTCTTT. The chain couples TRBV5-4 to TRBJ1-1, with D possibly matching TRBD1 (5 bases). The CDR3 is 13 amino acids. Deletions cut 4 bases from V and 1 base from J, with 8 bases between. Germline CDR1 is SGHNT and CDR2 is YYREEE (reference sequence).